Included here is one T cell receptor beta chain sequence, with context. What it binds is not known. This entry comes from a study of post-analysis software for immune sequencing data. Across the study: Disease courses included relapsing-remitting, secondary progressive and progressive-relapsing multiple sclerosis. Findings of the study overall: There were four or five TRBV segments more frequent in patients than controls, and TRBV5-6, TRBV5-1 and TRBV20-1 were among them. Significantly decreased normalized Chao1 diversity was recorded for multiple sclerosis patients relative to controls.

Unique molecular identifiers were built into the TCR beta cDNA libraries. TCRdb re-called the PCR reads through MiXCR, storing one row per CDR3 protein. The sample consists of hundreds of thousands of distinct CDR3 sequences, approximately 60% of them appearing once. The V end lost 4 bases, the J end lost 5 bases, and 8 bases lay between the germline ends. CDR3 length equals 12 residues. The TCR sequence derives from a girl aged 2 to 9 with multiple sclerosis. Source material: blood. This chain connects TRBV12-3 or TRBV12-4 to TRBJ1-2; D call uncertain. The chain's CDR3 is CASSWTLYGYTF. For the CDR3, the DNA is TGTGCCAGCAGTTGGACTCTATATGGCTACACCTTC.